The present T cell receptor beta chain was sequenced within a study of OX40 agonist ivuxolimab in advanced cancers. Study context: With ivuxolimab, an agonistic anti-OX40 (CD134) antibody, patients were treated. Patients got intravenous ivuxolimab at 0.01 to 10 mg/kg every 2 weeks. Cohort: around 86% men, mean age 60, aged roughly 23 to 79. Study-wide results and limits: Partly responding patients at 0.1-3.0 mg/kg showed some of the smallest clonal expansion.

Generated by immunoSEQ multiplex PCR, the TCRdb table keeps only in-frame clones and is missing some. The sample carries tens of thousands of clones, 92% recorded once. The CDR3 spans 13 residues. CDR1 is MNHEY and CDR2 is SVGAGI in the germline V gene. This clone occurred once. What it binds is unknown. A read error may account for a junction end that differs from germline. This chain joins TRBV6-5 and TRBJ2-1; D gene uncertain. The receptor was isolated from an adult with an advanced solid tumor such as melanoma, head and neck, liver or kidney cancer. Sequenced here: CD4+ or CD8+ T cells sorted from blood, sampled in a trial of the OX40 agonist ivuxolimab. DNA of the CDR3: TGCGCAATTAGTACCAGCTCCTACAATGAGCAGTTCTTC. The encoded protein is CAISTSSYNEQFF.